These T cell receptor beta chains were read from a single sample in a study of blood T cell repertoires in COVID-19. This table comes from immunoSEQ multiplex PCR, and its TCRdb copy is limited to in-frame clones, with some not included. In the table there are 48,000 or so clones, less than 95% of which are singletons. The sequenced material came from peripheral blood. Receptors were obtained from a human donor in a cohort sampled during active COVID-19. Both conserved end residues are part of each CDR3. The D gene is left open where the match is weak. A clone size is listed for some rows: how often the clone was seen (once, few, many), or a class if it is expanded.

d_gene	v_gene	j_gene	abundance	CDR3aa	CDR3nt
NA	TRBV19	TRBJ2-1	NA	CASSILGQRYNEQFF	TGTGCCAGTAGTATTCTGGGGCAAAGGTACAATGAGCAGTTCTTC
NA	TRBV7-2	TRBJ1-4	NA	CASSLRGAGNEKLFF	TGTGCCAGCAGCTTACGGGGGGCAGGGAATGAAAAACTGTTTTTT
NA	TRBV4-1	TRBJ2-1	NA	CASKEASAIVYNEQFF	TGCGCCAGCAAAGAGGCTAGCGCGATTGTATACAATGAGCAGTTCTTC
NA	TRBV28	TRBJ2-4	NA	CASRTLGGAFNIQYF	TGTGCCAGCAGGACCTTAGGCGGTGCTTTTAACATTCAGTACTTC
TRBD1	TRBV5-6	TRBJ1-1	NA	CASSGDRNTEAFF	TGTGCCAGCAGCGGGGACAGGAACACTGAAGCTTTCTTT
NA	TRBV5-4	TRBJ1-2	NA	CASSLLVEGGYTF	TGTGCCAGCAGCTTATTGGTGGAGGGAGGCTACACCTTC
NA	TRBV29-1	TRBJ2-1	NA	CSVEGLASLNEQFF	TGCAGCGTTGAAGGGCTAGCGTCCCTGAATGAGCAGTTCTTC
TRBD2	TRBV7-9	TRBJ2-1	NA	CASSPTSGRTNEQFF	TGTGCCAGCAGCCCTACTAGCGGGAGAACCAATGAGCAGTTCTTC
NA	TRBV2	TRBJ2-3	once	CASSHPSGGGADTQYF	TGTGCCAGCAGTCACCCTAGCGGAGGGGGGGCAGATACGCAGTATTTT
NA	TRBV5-4	TRBJ2-6	NA	CASSKGHHSGANVLTF	TGTGCCAGCAGCAAGGGACACCACTCTGGGGCCAACGTCCTGACTTTC
TRBD1	TRBV6-5	TRBJ2-7	NA	CASRTGTENYEQYF	TGTGCCAGCAGGACCGGGACAGAAAACTACGAGCAGTACTTC
TRBD1	TRBV19	TRBJ2-3	NA	CASSPGTVSTDTQYF	TGTGCCAGTAGCCCCGGGACAGTTAGCACAGATACGCAGTATTTT
NA	TRBV14	TRBJ1-1	once	CASSHSGLNTEAFF	TGTGCCAGCAGCCATAGCGGGTTGAACACTGAAGCTTTCTTT
NA	TRBV27	TRBJ2-1	NA	CASSSGQNNEQFF	TGTGCCAGCAGTTCAGGACAGAACAATGAGCAGTTCTTC
TRBD1	TRBV25-1	TRBJ2-6	NA	CASSETGGRSGANVLTF	TGTGCCAGCAGTGAGACAGGGGGAAGATCTGGGGCCAACGTCCTGACTTTC
NA	TRBV12-3/TRBV12-4	TRBJ2-1	NA	CASSFLHNEQFF	TGTGCCAGCAGTTTTCTCCACAATGAGCAGTTCTTC
NA	TRBV7-6	TRBJ1-1	NA	CASSITGGDTEAFF	TGTGCCAGCAGCATTACAGGCGGGGACACTGAAGCTTTCTTT
NA	TRBV19	TRBJ1-5	NA	CASSTDRFINQPQHF	TGTGCCAGTAGTACTGACAGGTTCATTAATCAGCCCCAGCATTTT
TRBD2	TRBV6-5	TRBJ2-7	NA	CASSGRGYEQYF	TGTGCCAGCAGCGGGAGGGGGTACGAGCAGTACTTC
TRBD2	TRBV9	TRBJ2-1	NA	CASSPSSGMVFNEQFF	TGTGCCAGCAGCCCTTCCAGCGGGATGGTATTCAATGAGCAGTTCTTC
NA	TRBV5-5	TRBJ1-6	NA	CASSYEFGRPLSPLHF	TGTGCCAGCAGCTACGAGTTCGGTCGCCCGTTGTCACCCCTCCACTTT
TRBD2	TRBV11-2	TRBJ2-3	NA	CASSTRLAGVGTDTQYF	TGTGCCAGCAGCACCAGACTAGCGGGAGTCGGCACAGATACGCAGTATTTT
NA	TRBV2	TRBJ1-1	NA	CASRPTRDTEAFF	TGTGCCAGCAGACCGACGAGGGACACTGAAGCTTTCTTT
TRBD2	TRBV10-3	TRBJ2-7	NA	CAISVSGSYEQYF	TGTGCCATCAGTGTGAGCGGGAGCTACGAGCAGTACTTC
TRBD2	TRBV11-2	TRBJ2-1	NA	CASTLTWTSGTDEQFF	TGTGCCAGCACCCTGACTTGGACTAGCGGGACAGATGAGCAGTTCTTC
TRBD2	TRBV5-6	TRBJ2-1	NA	CASSFRAGGWYNEQFF	TGTGCCAGCAGCTTCAGGGCGGGAGGGTGGTACAATGAGCAGTTCTTC
TRBD2	TRBV7-9	TRBJ2-1	NA	CASSRTSGNNEQFF	TGTGCCAGCAGCCGGACTAGCGGGAACAATGAGCAGTTCTTC
TRBD2	TRBV4-1	TRBJ2-1	NA	CASSQRSSGMGFGVEQFF	TGCGCCAGCAGCCAAAGGTCTAGCGGGATGGGATTCGGAGTGGAGCAGTTCTTC
NA	TRBV5-4	TRBJ1-1	NA	CASSLRDKDEAFF	TGTGCCAGCAGCCTACGAGACAAGGATGAAGCTTTCTTT
NA	TRBV29-1	TRBJ2-1	once	CSVTRGNEQFF	TGCAGCGTTACGCGCGGGAATGAGCAGTTCTTC
NA	TRBV5-6	TRBJ2-1	NA	CASSLAGSYNEQFF	TGTGCCAGCAGCTTGGCGGGGTCCTACAATGAGCAGTTCTTC
NA	TRBV15	TRBJ1-1	NA	CATSRGREGEAFF	TGTGCCACCAGCAGAGGTAGGGAGGGTGAAGCTTTCTTT
NA	TRBV11-2	TRBJ2-7	NA	CASSLRLNYEQYF	TGTGCCAGCAGTCTCAGGCTAAACTACGAGCAGTACTTC
TRBD1	TRBV11-2	TRBJ2-2	NA	CASSSKTGGASGELFF	TGTGCCAGCAGCTCTAAGACAGGGGGCGCGTCCGGGGAGCTGTTTTTT
NA	TRBV30	TRBJ2-7	NA	CACSRGSLWHEQYF	TGTGCCTGCAGCAGGGGCAGCCTCTGGCACGAGCAGTACTTC
TRBD2	TRBV14	TRBJ2-1	NA	CASRPGLAEGLTGYEQFF	TGTGCCAGCAGACCCGGACTAGCGGAGGGACTAACGGGCTATGAGCAGTTCTTC
TRBD1	TRBV4-1	TRBJ2-7	NA	CASSSSPGTVSYEQYF	TGCGCCAGCAGCTCTAGTCCCGGGACAGTTTCCTACGAGCAGTACTTC